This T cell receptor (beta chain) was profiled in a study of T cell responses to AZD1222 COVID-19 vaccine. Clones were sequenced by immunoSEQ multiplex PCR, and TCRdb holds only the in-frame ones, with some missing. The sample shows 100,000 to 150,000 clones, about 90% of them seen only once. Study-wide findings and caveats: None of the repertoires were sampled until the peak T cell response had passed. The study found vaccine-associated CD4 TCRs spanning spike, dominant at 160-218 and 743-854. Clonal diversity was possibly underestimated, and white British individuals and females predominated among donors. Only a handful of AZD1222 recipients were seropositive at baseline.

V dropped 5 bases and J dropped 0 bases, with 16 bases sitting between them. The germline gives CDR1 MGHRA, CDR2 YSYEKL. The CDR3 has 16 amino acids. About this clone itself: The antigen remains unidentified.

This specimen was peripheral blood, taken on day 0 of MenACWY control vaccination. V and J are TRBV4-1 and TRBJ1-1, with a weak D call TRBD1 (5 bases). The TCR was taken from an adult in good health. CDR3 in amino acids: CASSEGPIGVNTEAFF. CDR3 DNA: TGCGCCAGCAGCGAGGGACCAATCGGGGTGAACACTGAAGCTTTCTTT.